The T cell receptor (beta chain) described here comes from a study of blood T cell repertoires in COVID-19 (dated by TCRdb to the early 2020s). Study-level background: Samples covering the acute and convalescent phases of COVID-19 were provided by collaborators in the United States, Italy and Spain. Deeply sampled blood TCRbeta repertoires from subjects exposed to, actively infected with, or recovered from COVID-19 were included in the dataset. The repertoires were released in a freely available public database meant as a resource for research on the immune response to SARS-CoV-2. Where HLA class I and class II types were available, the types were taken from metadata supplied by the sample provider, not from assay-based typing. Samples came from the ongoing ImmuneRACE study (first 160 participants) plus 1,254 subjects from 6 global collaborators. The prospective study material was composed of cDNA or gDNA derived from T cells, B-cell-depleted T cells, or PBMCs. A de-identified subject ID, COVID-19 status, age in years and sex were almost always included in the sample metadata. General study outcomes and caveats: The quantity of clinical and demographic metadata differed by source and by participant and was supplied without curation.

The immunoSEQ Assay, a bias-controlled multiplex PCR, was used to amplify TCRbeta CDR3 regions from genomic DNA. On the authors' methods: Nucleated cell counts per sample were estimated from amplification of reference gene primers within the assay. To quantify the absolute abundance of each unique TCRbeta CDR3 rearrangement, sequence reads were collapsed and filtered. For each sample, productive Simpson clonality was calculated as the square root of Simpson's diversity index over productive rearrangements. TCRdb stores this immuneACCESS table with in-frame sequences only. Part of the clones is absent; in the studies checked, under half of the shortfall reflects unresolved V genes, and no reason is known for the rest. V and J calls and clone size are copied from that table; D and trimming were computed from the DNA. A total of some 250,000 clones appear in this sample, about 90% of them only once. The top ten hold roughly 4% of the sample.

The trim is 5 bases for V and 13 bases for J, with a gap of 14 bases between the germline ends. Spanning cysteine to phenylalanine, the CDR3 consists of 12 amino acids. Just the 36-base CDR3 DNA is kept, in frame starting at base 1. Per the germline V gene (reference sequence), LNHDA is the CDR1 and SQIVND is the CDR2. Participants in the prospective study were aged roughly 18 to 100 years, lived in about two dozen United States geographic areas, and enrolled through a virtual design. In the prospective study, cohorts were assigned on the basis of participant-reported clinical history obtained from a screening survey and a study questionnaire. Mobile phlebotomists in the prospective study collected whole blood, serum and a nasopharyngeal or oropharyngeal swab from every participant. Additional blood draws and questionnaires over an approximately 2-month period could optionally be provided by prospective study participants. Prospective study blood samples were shipped either frozen or at room temperature before DNA extraction.

This clone was observed a single time. Its binding antigen is unknown. It has no much larger one-base neighbor in the sample; base qualities were not kept. Recombination connected TRBV19 to TRBJ2-2, with the D gene uncertain. Sample: PBMCs or T cells enriched from blood (not recorded which). This TCR was sampled from a woman in her twenties or thirties with acute COVID-19. The CDR3 region: CASSPRSWVLFF. In nucleotide form, the sequence is TGTGCCAGTAGTCCTAGGTCTTGGGTGCTGTTTTTT.